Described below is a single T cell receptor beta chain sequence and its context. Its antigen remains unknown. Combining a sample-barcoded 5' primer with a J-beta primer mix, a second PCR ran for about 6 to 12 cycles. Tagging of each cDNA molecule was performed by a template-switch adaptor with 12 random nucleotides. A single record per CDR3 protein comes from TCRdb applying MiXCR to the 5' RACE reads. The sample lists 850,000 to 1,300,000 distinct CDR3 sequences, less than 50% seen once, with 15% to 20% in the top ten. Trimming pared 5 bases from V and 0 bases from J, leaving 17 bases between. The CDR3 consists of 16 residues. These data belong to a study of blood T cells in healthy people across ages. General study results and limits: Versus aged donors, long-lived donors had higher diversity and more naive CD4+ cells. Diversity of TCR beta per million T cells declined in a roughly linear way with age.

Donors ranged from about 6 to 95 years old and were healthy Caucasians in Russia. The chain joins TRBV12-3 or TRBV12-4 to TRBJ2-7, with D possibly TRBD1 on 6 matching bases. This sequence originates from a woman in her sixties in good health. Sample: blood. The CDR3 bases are TGTGCCAGCAGTCCAGGGAGCAGGGGAATCTCCTACGAGCAGTACTTC. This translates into CASSPGSRGISYEQYF.